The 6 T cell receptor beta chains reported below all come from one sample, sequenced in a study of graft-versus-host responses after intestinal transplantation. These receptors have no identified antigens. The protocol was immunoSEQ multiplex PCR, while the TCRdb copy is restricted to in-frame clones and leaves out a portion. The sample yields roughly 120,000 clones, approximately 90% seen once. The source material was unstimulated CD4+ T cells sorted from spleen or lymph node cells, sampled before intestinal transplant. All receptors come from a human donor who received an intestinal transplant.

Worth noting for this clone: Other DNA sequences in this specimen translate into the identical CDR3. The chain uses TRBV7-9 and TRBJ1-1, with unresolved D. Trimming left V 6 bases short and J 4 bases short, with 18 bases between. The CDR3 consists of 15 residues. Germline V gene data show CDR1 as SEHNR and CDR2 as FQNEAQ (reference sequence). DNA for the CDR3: TGTGCCAGCAGTCTCCCTCCCTCAACAAGCACTGAAGCTTTCTTT. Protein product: CASSLPPSTSTEAFF.

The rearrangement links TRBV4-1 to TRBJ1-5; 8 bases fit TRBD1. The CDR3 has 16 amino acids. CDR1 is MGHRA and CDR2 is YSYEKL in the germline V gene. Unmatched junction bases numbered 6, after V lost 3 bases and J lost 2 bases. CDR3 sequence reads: CASSQEAGGGNQPQHF. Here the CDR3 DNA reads TGCGCCAGCAGCCAGGAAGCAGGGGGCGGCAATCAGCCCCAGCATTTT.

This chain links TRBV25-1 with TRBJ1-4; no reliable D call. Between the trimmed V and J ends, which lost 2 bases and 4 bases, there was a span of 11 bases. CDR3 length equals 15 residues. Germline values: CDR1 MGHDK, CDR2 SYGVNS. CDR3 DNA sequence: TGTGCCAGCAGTGAAATAGCGGGGAATAATGAAAAACTGTTTTTT. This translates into CASSEIAGNNEKLFF.

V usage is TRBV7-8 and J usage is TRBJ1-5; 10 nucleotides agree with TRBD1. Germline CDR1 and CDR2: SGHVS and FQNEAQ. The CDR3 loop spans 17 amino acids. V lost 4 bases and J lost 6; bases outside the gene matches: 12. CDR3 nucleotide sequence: TGTGCCAGCAGCTCCAGGACAGGGGGACGGGTAGGTCAGCCCCAGCATTTT. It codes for CASSSRTGGRVGQPQHF.

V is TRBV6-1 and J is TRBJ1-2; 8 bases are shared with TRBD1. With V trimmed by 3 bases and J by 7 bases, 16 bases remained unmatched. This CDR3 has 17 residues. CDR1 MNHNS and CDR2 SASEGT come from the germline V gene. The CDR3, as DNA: TGTGCCAGCAGTGAGGTAGTGACAGGGGAATTTGGTGGTGGCTACACCTTC. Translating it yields CASSEVVTGEFGGGYTF.

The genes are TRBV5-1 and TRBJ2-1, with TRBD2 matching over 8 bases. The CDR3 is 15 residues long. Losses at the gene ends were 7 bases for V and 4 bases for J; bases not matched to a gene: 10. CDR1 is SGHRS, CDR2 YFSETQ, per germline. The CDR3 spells CASCSGTREYNEQFF. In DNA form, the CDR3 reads TGCGCCAGCTGTTCCGGGACTAGAGAGTACAATGAGCAGTTCTTC.